The rows below give T cell receptor beta chains drawn from one sample of a study of Graves' ophthalmopathy and Graves' hyperthyroidism. TCRdb ran MiXCR on the multiplex PCR reads and lists one entry per CDR3 protein. The sample lists about 740,000 distinct CDR3 sequences, about 44% occurring once. The specimen was peripheral blood. All receptors derive from an adult man with Graves' ophthalmopathy. The CDR3 runs from the conserved cysteine through the conserved F or W. Fields, in order: D gene, J gene, clone size, V gene, CDR3 DNA, CDR3 protein. A D gene is named only where the DNA matches it firmly. Clone size is stated in some rows and not others, as once, few, many or a class when expanded.

d_gene: TRBD2
j_gene: TRBJ2-5
abundance: NA
v_gene: TRBV29-1
CDR3nt: TGCAGCGTTGATGCTCTAGCGGGAGGGCCTGGGGAGACCCAGTACTTC
CDR3aa: CSVDALAGGPGETQYF

d_gene: NA
j_gene: TRBJ1-5
abundance: few
v_gene: TRBV5-1
CDR3nt: TGTGCCAGCAGTTCCTCTCCGGGACAGCCCCAGCATTTT
CDR3aa: CASSSSPGQPQHF

d_gene: TRBD1
j_gene: TRBJ2-7
abundance: few
v_gene: TRBV14
CDR3nt: TGTGCCAGCAGTTCAGGACAGGTCGGCGAGCAGTACTTC
CDR3aa: CASSSGQVGEQYF

d_gene: NA
j_gene: TRBJ1-1
abundance: NA
v_gene: TRBV11-1
CDR3nt: TGTGCCAGCAGCTTAGGTCGACAGGAAAACACGAACACTGAAGCTTTCTTT
CDR3aa: CASSLGRQENTNTEAFF

d_gene: TRBD1
j_gene: TRBJ2-7
abundance: NA
v_gene: TRBV5-6
CDR3nt: TGTGCCAGCAGCGGCACGGGACAGGGGGACTACGAGCAGTACTTC
CDR3aa: CASSGTGQGDYEQYF

d_gene: NA
j_gene: TRBJ2-7
abundance: NA
v_gene: TRBV12-3/TRBV12-4
CDR3nt: TGTGCCAGCAGTTGGGGGCGGGAAGCCTACGAGCAGTACTTC
CDR3aa: CASSWGREAYEQYF

d_gene: TRBD1
j_gene: TRBJ2-7
abundance: few
v_gene: TRBV20-1
CDR3nt: TGCAGTGCTAGGGGGACAGGGAGTCGGGATGGTGAGCAGTACTTC
CDR3aa: CSARGTGSRDGEQYF

d_gene: TRBD1
j_gene: TRBJ1-5
abundance: NA
v_gene: TRBV24-1
CDR3nt: TGTGCCAGCAGTGCCGGGACAGGGAGTAATCAGCCCCAGCATTTT
CDR3aa: CASSAGTGSNQPQHF

d_gene: NA
j_gene: TRBJ1-6
abundance: NA
v_gene: TRBV2
CDR3nt: TGTGCCAGCAGCCTGCATGGGGGCTTGGGTAATTCACCCCTCCACTTT
CDR3aa: CASSLHGGLGNSPLHF

d_gene: NA
j_gene: TRBJ1-2
abundance: once
v_gene: TRBV18
CDR3nt: TGTGCCAGCTCACCGAACAGGGATGGTGGCTACACCTTC
CDR3aa: CASSPNRDGGYTF

d_gene: NA
j_gene: TRBJ2-2
abundance: NA
v_gene: TRBV7-9
CDR3nt: TGCGCCAGCAGCCAAGATCGAGGAGCAGGCACCGGGGAGCTGTTTTTT
CDR3aa: CASSQDRGAGTGELFF

d_gene: NA
j_gene: TRBJ1-2
abundance: NA
v_gene: TRBV5-1
CDR3nt: TGCGCCAGCAGCTTGACGGGACTCCCGACGTACTATGGCTACACCTTC
CDR3aa: CASSLTGLPTYYGYTF

d_gene: NA
j_gene: TRBJ2-2
abundance: NA
v_gene: TRBV20-1
CDR3nt: TGCAGTGCGATCCTCACTGGCGGACTGAACACCGGGGAGCTGTTTTTT
CDR3aa: CSAILTGGLNTGELFF

d_gene: TRBD1
j_gene: TRBJ2-5
abundance: many
v_gene: TRBV7-2
CDR3nt: TGTGCCAGCAGCAAACAGGGGTCCGGGACCGGAATGGAGACCCAGTACTTC
CDR3aa: CASSKQGSGTGMETQYF

d_gene: NA
j_gene: TRBJ2-5
abundance: few
v_gene: TRBV7-9
CDR3nt: TGTGCCAGCAGCTTGCGTACGACAGCCCAAGAGACCCAGTACTTC
CDR3aa: CASSLRTTAQETQYF

d_gene: NA
j_gene: TRBJ1-6
abundance: NA
v_gene: TRBV2
CDR3nt: TGTGCCAGCAGCTTAAAGGGGGGGGCGTCCAATTCACCCCTCCACTTT
CDR3aa: CASSLKGGASNSPLHF

d_gene: NA
j_gene: TRBJ1-5
abundance: NA
v_gene: TRBV7-2
CDR3nt: TGCGCCAGCAGCCTGGAGGGCAGGGACGGTCAGACCCAGCATTTT
CDR3aa: CASSLEGRDGQTQHF

d_gene: TRBD1
j_gene: TRBJ2-7
abundance: few
v_gene: TRBV6-5
CDR3nt: TGTGCCAGCGGGGACAGGAAAGGCGAGCAGTACTTC
CDR3aa: CASGDRKGEQYF

d_gene: TRBD1
j_gene: TRBJ1-6
abundance: many
v_gene: TRBV29-1
CDR3nt: TGCAGCGTGGGGGACAGAAACAATTCACCCCTCCACTTT
CDR3aa: CSVGDRNNSPLHF

d_gene: NA
j_gene: TRBJ1-5
abundance: NA
v_gene: TRBV24-1
CDR3nt: TGTGCCAGCAGTTACGGGCAGAGCAGCCAGCCCCAGCATTTT
CDR3aa: CASSYGQSSQPQHF

d_gene: NA
j_gene: TRBJ2-6
abundance: NA
v_gene: TRBV6-1
CDR3nt: TGTGCCAGCGTTCGGGGCGCATCAGGCGGGGCCAACGTCCTGACTTTC
CDR3aa: CASVRGASGGANVLTF

d_gene: TRBD1
j_gene: TRBJ2-7
abundance: many
v_gene: TRBV7-8
CDR3nt: TGTGCCAGCAGCTTAGACAGGGGGCGCGTCGACGAGCAGTACTTC
CDR3aa: CASSLDRGRVDEQYF

d_gene: NA
j_gene: TRBJ1-1
abundance: many
v_gene: TRBV19
CDR3nt: TGTGCCAGTACCCTGGAAGGGGTGACTGAAGCTTTCTTT
CDR3aa: CASTLEGVTEAFF

d_gene: TRBD1
j_gene: TRBJ1-5
abundance: few
v_gene: TRBV19
CDR3nt: TGTGCCAGTAGCGACAGGGATACCAATCAGCCCCAGCATTTT
CDR3aa: CASSDRDTNQPQHF

d_gene: NA
j_gene: TRBJ2-7
abundance: NA
v_gene: TRBV11-2
CDR3nt: TGTGCCAGCAGCCTGACGGAGGGGTTTCCCTACGAGCAGTACTTC
CDR3aa: CASSLTEGFPYEQYF

d_gene: NA
j_gene: TRBJ1-1
abundance: NA
v_gene: TRBV29-1
CDR3nt: TGCAGCGTTGCCACATCCTATGGCACTGAAGCTTTCTTT
CDR3aa: CSVATSYGTEAFF

d_gene: NA
j_gene: TRBJ1-1
abundance: once
v_gene: TRBV4-1
CDR3nt: TGCGCCAGCAGCCAAGCCGGGTCCATTGAAGCTTTCTTT
CDR3aa: CASSQAGSIEAFF

d_gene: TRBD1
j_gene: TRBJ2-7
abundance: few
v_gene: TRBV20-1
CDR3nt: TGCAGTGCGCCGGATATCGGGACAGGGTCTTACGAGCAGTACTTC
CDR3aa: CSAPDIGTGSYEQYF

d_gene: NA
j_gene: TRBJ1-5
abundance: many
v_gene: TRBV7-9
CDR3nt: TGTGCCAGCAGCTTAACGTACGATCAGCCCCAGCATTTT
CDR3aa: CASSLTYDQPQHF

d_gene: NA
j_gene: TRBJ2-5
abundance: NA
v_gene: TRBV7-9
CDR3nt: TGTGCCAGCAGCTTAGAGGGGGGCACAGAGACCCAGTACTTC
CDR3aa: CASSLEGGTETQYF

d_gene: NA
j_gene: TRBJ1-4
abundance: many
v_gene: TRBV29-1
CDR3nt: TGCAGCGTTGCCGGGGGGGGGGAAAAACTGTTTTTT
CDR3aa: CSVAGGGEKLFF

d_gene: NA
j_gene: TRBJ1-1
abundance: NA
v_gene: TRBV7-3
CDR3nt: TGTGCCAGCTCGCCACAGAACCTGGGAACTGAAGCTTTCTTT
CDR3aa: CASSPQNLGTEAFF

d_gene: NA
j_gene: TRBJ2-5
abundance: NA
v_gene: TRBV20-1
CDR3nt: TGCAGTGCCCTCTACCTCCAAGAGACCCAGTACTTC
CDR3aa: CSALYLQETQYF

d_gene: NA
j_gene: TRBJ1-2
abundance: NA
v_gene: TRBV6-2/TRBV6-3
CDR3nt: TGTGCCAGCAGACCCGACTGGGGACGTTCTAACTATGGCTACACCTTC
CDR3aa: CASRPDWGRSNYGYTF

d_gene: NA
j_gene: TRBJ2-5
abundance: few
v_gene: TRBV3-1
CDR3nt: TGTGCCAGCAGCCAAGAGGTGACTTACGAAGAGACCCAGTACTTC
CDR3aa: CASSQEVTYEETQYF

d_gene: NA
j_gene: TRBJ1-1
abundance: NA
v_gene: TRBV2
CDR3nt: TGTGCCAGCAGTGCTGAAAAGAACACTGAAGCTTTCTTT
CDR3aa: CASSAEKNTEAFF

d_gene: NA
j_gene: TRBJ2-7
abundance: NA
v_gene: TRBV29-1
CDR3nt: TGCAGCGGTGAGGGGGGGGCGGACGAGCAGTACTTC
CDR3aa: CSGEGGADEQYF

d_gene: TRBD1
j_gene: TRBJ1-4
abundance: NA
v_gene: TRBV7-2
CDR3nt: TGTGCCAGCAGCTCGGGACAGGGCGGCCAAAAACTGTTTTTT
CDR3aa: CASSSGQGGQKLFF

d_gene: TRBD1
j_gene: TRBJ2-7
abundance: few
v_gene: TRBV7-9
CDR3nt: TGTGCCAGCAGCTATAGGACAGGGGGGAATAGCGAGCAGTACTTC
CDR3aa: CASSYRTGGNSEQYF

d_gene: TRBD1
j_gene: TRBJ2-2
abundance: NA
v_gene: TRBV9
CDR3nt: TGTGCCAGCAGCGTACGGACAGGGGGCGTCGGGGAGCTGTTTTTT
CDR3aa: CASSVRTGGVGELFF

d_gene: NA
j_gene: TRBJ1-2
abundance: NA
v_gene: TRBV2
CDR3nt: TGTGCCAGCAGTGAAGCCCGCGTCAGGGACTATGGCTACACCTTC
CDR3aa: CASSEARVRDYGYTF

d_gene: TRBD1
j_gene: TRBJ1-3
abundance: many
v_gene: TRBV29-1
CDR3nt: TGCAGCGTTGAAACAGGGGGAGGAAACACCATATATTTT
CDR3aa: CSVETGGGNTIYF

d_gene: NA
j_gene: TRBJ1-5
abundance: NA
v_gene: TRBV10-3
CDR3nt: TGTGCCATCAGTGTCTCAGGAAGTCAGCCCCAGCATTTT
CDR3aa: CAISVSGSQPQHF

d_gene: NA
j_gene: TRBJ1-2
abundance: NA
v_gene: TRBV7-6
CDR3nt: TGTGCCAGCCAAGAACTAGGGCAGCATGGCTACACCTTC
CDR3aa: CASQELGQHGYTF

d_gene: TRBD1
j_gene: TRBJ2-7
abundance: few
v_gene: TRBV2
CDR3nt: TGTGCCAGCAGTCCGCCGACAGGGGTGATGGGCGAGCAGTACTTC
CDR3aa: CASSPPTGVMGEQYF

d_gene: TRBD2
j_gene: TRBJ2-3
abundance: NA
v_gene: TRBV9
CDR3nt: TGTGCCAGCAGCGTAGGAGCGACTAGCGGGGAAGATACGCAGTATTTT
CDR3aa: CASSVGATSGEDTQYF